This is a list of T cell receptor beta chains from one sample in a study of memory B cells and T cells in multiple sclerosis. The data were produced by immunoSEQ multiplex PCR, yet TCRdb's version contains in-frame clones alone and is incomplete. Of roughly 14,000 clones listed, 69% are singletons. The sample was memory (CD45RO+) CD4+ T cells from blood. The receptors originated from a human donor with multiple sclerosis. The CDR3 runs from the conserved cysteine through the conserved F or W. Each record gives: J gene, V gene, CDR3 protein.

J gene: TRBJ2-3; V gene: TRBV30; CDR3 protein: CAWSLAEPRTDTQYF
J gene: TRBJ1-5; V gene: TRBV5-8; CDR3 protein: CASSLAQGGQPQHF
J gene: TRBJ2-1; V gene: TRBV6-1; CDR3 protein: CASSEAFFLLAGFNNEQFF
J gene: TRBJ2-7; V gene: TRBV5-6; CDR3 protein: CASSSIGLSYEQYF
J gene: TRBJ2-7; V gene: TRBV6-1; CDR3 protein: CASSVGGTPYEQYF
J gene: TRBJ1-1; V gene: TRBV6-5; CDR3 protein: CASNRQQGTEAFF
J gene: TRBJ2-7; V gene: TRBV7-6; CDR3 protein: CASSPLDSSYEQYF
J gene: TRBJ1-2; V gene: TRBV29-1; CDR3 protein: CSVEDRLWHTF
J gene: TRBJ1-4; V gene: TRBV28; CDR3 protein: CASSLSTGPNEKLFF
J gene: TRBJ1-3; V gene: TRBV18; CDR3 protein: CASSSGSSGNTIYF
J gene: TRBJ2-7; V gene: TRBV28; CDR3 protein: CASTYRDRGYEQYF
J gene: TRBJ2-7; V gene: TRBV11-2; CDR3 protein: CASSISPGSYEQYF
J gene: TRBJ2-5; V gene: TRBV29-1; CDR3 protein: CSVARGQETQYF
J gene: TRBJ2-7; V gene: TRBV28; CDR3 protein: CASSINGGGLSYEQYF
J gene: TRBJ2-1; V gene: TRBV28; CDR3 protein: CASRTESYNEQFF
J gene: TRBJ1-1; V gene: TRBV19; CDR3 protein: CASSEIRNTEAFF
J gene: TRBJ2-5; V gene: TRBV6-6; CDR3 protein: CASSWTGGVGETQYF